This T cell receptor (beta chain) was profiled in a study of cytomegalovirus exposure and HLA in healthy donors. The PCR employed 60 Vbeta primers together with 13 Jbeta primers. Data came from immunoSEQ multiplex PCR; TCRdb stores just in-frame clones and leaves some out. This sample has around 130,000 clones, with over 8.5% found just once. Per the germline V gene, CDR1 is SGHDN and CDR2 is FVKESK. The CDR3 extends over 14 amino acids. V was cut by 2 bases and J by 4 bases, with 11 bases left in between. Study findings and constraints: Per a later analysis, HLA-associated TCR beta chains showed more clonal expansion than other, equally common TCR beta chains. Common viral pathogens seemed to be connected with several of the most significant clusters, according to a later analysis.

Notes on this clone: What it binds is unknown.

The chain employs TRBV14 and TRBJ1-1; no firm D call. This sequence originates from a middle-aged woman in good health and CMV-seropositive. The sample taken for sequencing was PBMCs. The CDR3 sequence: CASSQLEGGTEAFF. CDR3 DNA sequence: TGTGCCAGCAGCCAACTTGAGGGCGGCACTGAAGCTTTCTTT.